Given below is one T cell receptor (beta chain) in context. The PCR had 60 Vbeta and 13 Jbeta primers. Using immunoSEQ multiplex PCR, the repertoire was profiled, and TCRdb retains in-frame clones only, with some absent. This sample yields 150,000 to 200,000 clones, of which approximately 76% are seen a single time; approximately 5.1% belongs to the top ten. Germline loops: CDR1 GTSNPN, CDR2 SVGIG (reference sequence). The CDR3 length is 14 residues. V was clipped by 4 bases and J by 2 bases, with 14 bases between them. The data are from a study of cytomegalovirus exposure and HLA in healthy donors. This sequence originates from a young woman in good health and CMV-seropositive. The chain recombines TRBV30 with TRBJ1-1, with a possible D match to TRBD1 (6 bases). The sequenced sample was PBMCs. CDR3: CAWNPGQINTEAFF. As DNA, the CDR3 is TGTGCCTGGAACCCTGGACAGATAAACACTGAAGCTTTCTTT.